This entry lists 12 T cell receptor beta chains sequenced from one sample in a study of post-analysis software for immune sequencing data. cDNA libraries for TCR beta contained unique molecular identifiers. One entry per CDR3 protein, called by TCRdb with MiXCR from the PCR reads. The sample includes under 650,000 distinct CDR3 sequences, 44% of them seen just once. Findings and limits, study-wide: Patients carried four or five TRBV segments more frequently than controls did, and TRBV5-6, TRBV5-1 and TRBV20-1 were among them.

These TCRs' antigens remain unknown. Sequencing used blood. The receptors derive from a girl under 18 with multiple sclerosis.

The CDR3 region has the DNA TGTGCCAGCAGTTTGAATACGGATTCCTACGAGCAGTACTTC. It specifies CASSLNTDSYEQYF. The V gene is TRBV12-3 or TRBV12-4, the J gene TRBJ2-7; D is unresolved. The CDR3 runs 14 residues. V lost 3 bases, J lost 1 base, and 10 bases lay in between.

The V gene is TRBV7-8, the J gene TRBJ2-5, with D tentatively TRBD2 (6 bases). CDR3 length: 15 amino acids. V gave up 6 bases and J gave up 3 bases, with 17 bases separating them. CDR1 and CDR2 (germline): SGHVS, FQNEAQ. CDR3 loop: CASRIHRDSKETQYF. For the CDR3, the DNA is TGTGCCAGCAGGATTCACCGGGACTCCAAAGAGACCCAGTACTTC.

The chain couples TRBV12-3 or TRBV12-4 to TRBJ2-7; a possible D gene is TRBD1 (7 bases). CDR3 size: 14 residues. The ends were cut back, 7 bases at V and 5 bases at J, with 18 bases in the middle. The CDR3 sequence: CASTVAGGYHEQYF. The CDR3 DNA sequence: TGTGCCAGCACCGTGGCAGGGGGGTACCACGAGCAGTACTTC.

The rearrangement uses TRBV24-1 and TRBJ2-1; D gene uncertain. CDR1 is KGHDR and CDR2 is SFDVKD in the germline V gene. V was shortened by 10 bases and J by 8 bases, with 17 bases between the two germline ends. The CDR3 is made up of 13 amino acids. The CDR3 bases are TGTGCCACGAACGGGCTCACCGACCATGAGCAGTTCTTC. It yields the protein CATNGLTDHEQFF.

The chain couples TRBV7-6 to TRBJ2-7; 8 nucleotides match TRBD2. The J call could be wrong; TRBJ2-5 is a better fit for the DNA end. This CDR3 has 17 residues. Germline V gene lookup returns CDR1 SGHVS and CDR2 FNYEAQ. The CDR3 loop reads CASSLGTLGTSGETQYF. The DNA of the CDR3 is TGTGCCAGCAGCTTAGGGACGCTGGGGACTAGTGGAGAGACCCAGTACTTC.

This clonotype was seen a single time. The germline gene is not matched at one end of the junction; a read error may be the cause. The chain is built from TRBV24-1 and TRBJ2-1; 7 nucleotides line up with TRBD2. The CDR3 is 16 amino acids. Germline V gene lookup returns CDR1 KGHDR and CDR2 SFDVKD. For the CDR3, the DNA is TGTGCCACCGGTGACCCGGGAGGCCGGGGCTACAATGAGCAGTTCTTC. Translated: CATGDPGGRGYNEQFF.

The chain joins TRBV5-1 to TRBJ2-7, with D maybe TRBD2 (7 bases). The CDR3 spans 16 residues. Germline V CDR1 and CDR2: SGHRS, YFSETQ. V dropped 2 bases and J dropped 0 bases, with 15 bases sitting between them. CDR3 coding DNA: TGCGCCAGCAGCTTCCTTGGGGGGGGCCGCTCCTACGAGCAGTACTTC. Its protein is CASSFLGGGRSYEQYF.

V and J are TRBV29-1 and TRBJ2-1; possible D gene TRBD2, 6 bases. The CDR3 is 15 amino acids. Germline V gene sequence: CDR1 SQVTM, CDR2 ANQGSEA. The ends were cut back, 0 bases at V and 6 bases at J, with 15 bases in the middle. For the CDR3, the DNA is TGCAGCGTTGAAGATCCACTAGCACGGAGCAATGAGCAGTTCTTC. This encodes CSVEDPLARSNEQFF.

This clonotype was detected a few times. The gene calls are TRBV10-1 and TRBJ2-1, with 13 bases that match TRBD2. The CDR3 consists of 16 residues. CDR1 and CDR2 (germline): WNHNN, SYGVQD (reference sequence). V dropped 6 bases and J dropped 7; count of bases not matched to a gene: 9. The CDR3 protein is CASSLGTSGMLNEQFF. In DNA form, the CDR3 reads TGCGCCAGCAGCCTCGGGACTAGCGGGATGCTGAATGAGCAGTTCTTC.

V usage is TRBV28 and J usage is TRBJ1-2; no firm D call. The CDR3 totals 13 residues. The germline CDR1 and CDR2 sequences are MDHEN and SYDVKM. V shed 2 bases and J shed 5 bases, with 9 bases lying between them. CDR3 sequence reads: CASSLLARYGYTF. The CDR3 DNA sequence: TGTGCCAGCAGTTTACTCGCCAGATATGGCTACACCTTC.

CDR3 sequence (DNA): TGCAGTGCTAGCCCGGGGAGCTATAGCAATCAGCCCCAGCATTTT. This translates into CSASPGSYSNQPQHF. V and J are TRBV20-1 and TRBJ1-5; D is ambiguous. With 3 bases removed from V and 0 bases from J, the gap between germline ends came to 12 bases. Germline V gene sequence: CDR1 DFQATT, CDR2 SNEGSKA (reference sequence). This CDR3 region has 15 residues.

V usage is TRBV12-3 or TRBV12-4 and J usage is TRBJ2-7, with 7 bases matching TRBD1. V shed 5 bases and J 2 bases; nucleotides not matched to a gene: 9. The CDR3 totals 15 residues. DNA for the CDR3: TGTGCCAGCAGTCCCCCGGACAGGCGAGCCTACGAGCAGTACTTC. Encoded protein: CASSPPDRRAYEQYF.